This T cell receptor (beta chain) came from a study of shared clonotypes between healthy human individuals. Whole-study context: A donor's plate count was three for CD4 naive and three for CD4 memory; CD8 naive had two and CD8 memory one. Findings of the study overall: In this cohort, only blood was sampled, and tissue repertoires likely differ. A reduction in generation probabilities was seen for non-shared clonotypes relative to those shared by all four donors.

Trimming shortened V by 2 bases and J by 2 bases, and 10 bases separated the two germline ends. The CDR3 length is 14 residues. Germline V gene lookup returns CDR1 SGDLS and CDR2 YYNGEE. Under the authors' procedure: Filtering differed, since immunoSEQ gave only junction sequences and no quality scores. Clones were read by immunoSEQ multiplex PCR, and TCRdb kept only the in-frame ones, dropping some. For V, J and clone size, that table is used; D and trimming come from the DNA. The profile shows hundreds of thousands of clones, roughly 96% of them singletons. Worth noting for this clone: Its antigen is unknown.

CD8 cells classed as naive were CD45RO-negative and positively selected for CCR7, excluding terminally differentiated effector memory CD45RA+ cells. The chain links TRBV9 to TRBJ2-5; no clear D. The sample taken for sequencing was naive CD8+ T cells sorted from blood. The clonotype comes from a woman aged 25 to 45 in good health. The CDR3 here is CASSVYGLQETQYF. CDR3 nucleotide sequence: TGTGCCAGCAGCGTTTACGGGCTTCAAGAGACCCAGTACTTC.